This T cell receptor beta chain was found in a study of T cell repertoires and HLA-DP antigens. V dropped 8 bases and J dropped 6 bases, with 20 bases sitting between them. The CDR3 runs 15 residues. Germline CDR1 is SGHNT and CDR2 is YENEEA. This clone was seen a single time. The antigen is undetermined. Deep-resolution sequencing targeted roughly 200,000 T cell genomes in pre-culture CD4+ samples. This table comes from immunoSEQ multiplex PCR, and its TCRdb copy is limited to in-frame clones, with some not included. The sample contains over 60,000 clones, about 82% of which appear only once. Regarding the study as a whole: Responder cells were total CD4+ cells with a HeLa antigen-presenting system.

The sequenced sample consisted of CD4+ T cells from PBMCs. This TCR was sampled from a man aged 60 to 69 in good health and CMV-seronegative. The chain has TRBV11-3 and TRBJ2-1; a weak D match, TRBD2 (5 bases). The CDR3 nucleotides read TGTGCCAGCGTTATTTCCGGGGAACGGGCCAATGAGCAGTTCTTC. Encoded protein: CASVISGERANEQFF.